The 26 T cell receptor beta chains listed next were all sequenced from one sample in a study of TIL therapy for anti-PD-1-resistant metastatic lung cancer. As to time point: pre-treatment sample, taken before nivolumab and TIL therapy. Pleural nodules or supraclavicular lymph nodes made up most of the excised metastases sampled. The libraries were made with immunoSEQ v3. This table comes from immunoSEQ multiplex PCR, and its TCRdb copy is limited to in-frame clones, with some not included. The repertoire holds 12,000 or so clones, with roughly 50% as singletons. The sample here was tumor tissue, taken at baseline. The source of these receptors is a person between 25 and 80 years old with non-small cell lung cancer.

This clone was detected only a few times. This chain connects TRBV15 to TRBJ2-7; 10 bases are shared with TRBD1. Trimming at V came to 1 base and at J to 2 bases, leaving 5 bases not matched to a gene. This CDR3 comprises 16 residues. Germline loops: CDR1 LNHNV, CDR2 YYDKDF (reference sequence). The CDR3 DNA reads as TGTGCCACCAGCAGAGCAGGGGACAGGGGAACCTACGAGCAGTACTTC. It is translated as CATSRAGDRGTYEQYF.

This chain uses TRBV11-1 with TRBJ2-3; TRBD1 might be the D (6 bases). Germline V CDR1 and CDR2: SGHAT, FQDESV (reference sequence). The CDR3 has 16 amino acids. Trimming cost V 1 base and J 4 bases, with 15 bases left between them. CDR3 sequence (DNA): TGTGCCAGCAGCTTAGACCGGGACAATCCACCAGATACGCAGTATTTT. Translation gives CASSLDRDNPPDTQYF. The variable domain in full, with the rest retrieved from reference TRBV11-1 and TRBJ2-3, is EAEVAQSPRYKITEKSQAVAFWCDPISGHATLYWYRQILGQGPELLVQFQDESVVDDSQLPKDRFSAERLKGVDSTLKIQPAELGDSAMYLCASSLDRDNPPDTQYFGPGTRLTVL.

The DNA of the CDR3 is TGTGCCAGCAGCTTGGAATCTGAAGCTTTCTTT. It specifies CASSLESEAFF. The chain recombines TRBV5-6 with TRBJ1-1; no clear D. The CDR3 totals 11 residues. Germline assignment: CDR1 SGHDT and CDR2 YYEEEE. V was cut by 0 bases and J by 6 bases, with 3 bases left in between. Drawing the rest from reference TRBV5-6 and TRBJ1-1, the complete variable domain is DAGVTQSPTHLIKTRGQQVTLRCSPKSGHDTVSWYQQALGQGPQFIFQYYEEEERQRGNFPDRFSGHQFPNYSSELNVNALLLGDSALYLCASSLESEAFFGQGTRLTVV.

This chain uses TRBV6-4 with TRBJ2-3, with 10 bases fitting TRBD2. With 0 bases clipped from V and 5 bases from J, the junction kept 5 bases outside the gene matches. This CDR3 region has 16 residues. Per the germline V gene, CDR1 is MRHNA and CDR2 is SNTAGT. This CDR3 reads CASSDSGTSVVDTQYF. The CDR3 DNA reads TGTGCCAGCAGTGACTCCGGGACTAGCGTTGTAGATACGCAGTATTTT.

The V and J genes are TRBV6-6 and TRBJ2-1; 8 bases match TRBD1. The CDR3 length is 15 residues. The germline V gene encodes CDR1 MNHNY and CDR2 SVGAGI (reference sequence). Trimming took 0 bases from V and 9 from J; bases not matched to a gene: 7. The CDR3 is CASSYSNAGGGEQFF. In DNA, the CDR3 is TGTGCCAGCAGTTACTCGAACGCAGGGGGCGGTGAGCAGTTCTTC.

The rearrangement joins TRBV9 to TRBJ1-2; 8 bases line up with TRBD1. The CDR3 contains 13 residues. Trimming took 5 bases from V and 8 from J; bases not matched to a gene: 8. Germline assignment: CDR1 SGDLS and CDR2 YYNGEE. The chain's CDR3 is CASSLRGLGGYTF. The CDR3 DNA is TGTGCCAGCAGTCTCAGGGGGCTAGGAGGCTACACCTTC.

This chain connects TRBV19 to TRBJ1-5, with 8 bases that match TRBD1. This CDR3 contains 14 residues. CDR1 and CDR2 from the germline V gene are LNHDA and SQIVND (reference sequence). Unmatched junction bases numbered 6, after V lost 6 bases and J lost 5 bases. The CDR3 DNA reads as TGTGCCAGTAGCACTGGACAGGGAGATCAGCCCCAGCATTTT. This translates into CASSTGQGDQPQHF.

CDR3 nucleotides: TGTGCCAGCAGCTTAGACGATTCAGGGGCGAATGTTGCGGGGGAGCAGTACTTC. Translating gives CASSLDDSGANVAGEQYF. The chain recombines TRBV7-8 with TRBJ2-7, with D tentatively TRBD1 or TRBD2 (6 bases each). Germline CDR1 and CDR2: SGHVS and FQNEAQ. The V and J ends lost 1 base and 7 bases respectively, with 26 bases between them. The CDR3 has 18 residues. The complete variable domain, with remaining parts taken from reference TRBV7-8 and TRBJ2-7, reads GAGVSQSPRYKVAKRGQDVALRCDPISGHVSLFWYQQALGQGPEFLTYFQNEAQLDKSGLPSDRFFAERPEGSVSTLKIQRTQQEDSAVYLCASSLDDSGANVAGEQYFGPGTRLTVT.

The V call is TRBV12-5, the J call TRBJ2-1, with 14 bases fitting TRBD2. Germline V CDR1 and CDR2: LGHNT, FRNRAP. With 6 bases clipped from V and 9 bases from J, the junction kept 4 bases outside the gene matches. The CDR3 runs 14 residues. The CDR3 DNA reads TGTGCTAGTGGGCCGGGACTAGCGGGAGTTGAGCAGTTCTTC. It is translated as CASGPGLAGVEQFF.

This clone has more than one count but fewer than ten. The J gene is TRBJ2-3, the V gene TRBV5-1, with 10 bases fitting TRBD1. Germline V CDR1 and CDR2: SGHRS, YFSETQ. This CDR3 is built from 17 residues. The ends lost 4 bases at V and 3 bases at J; junction bases unmatched: 11. The CDR3 sequence is CASSLGPGQGITDTQYF. The CDR3 DNA reads TGCGCCAGCAGCCTAGGCCCGGGACAGGGGATAACAGATACGCAGTATTTT.

Within the sample, this clone is medium-sized. The J gene is TRBJ1-4, the V gene TRBV18; TRBD1 aligns across 9 bases. The CDR3 has 14 residues. CDR1 and CDR2 from the germline V gene are KGHSH and LQKENI. The J segment lost 7 bases and the V segment lost 2 bases, leaving 2 bases of the junction unmatched. In nucleotides, the CDR3 is TGTGCCAGCTCACCAAGGACAGGGGTTGAAAAACTGTTTTTT. This gives the protein CASSPRTGVEKLFF.

The chain has TRBV6-1 and TRBJ2-3, with no clear D. CDR1 MNHNS and CDR2 SASEGT come from the germline V gene. The V gene lost 0 bases and the J gene lost 5 bases, with 6 bases spanning the gap. This CDR3 has 13 residues. CDR3 sequence reads: CASSEALGDTQYF. CDR3 nucleotides: TGTGCCAGCAGTGAAGCCCTGGGAGATACGCAGTATTTT.

The genes are TRBV19 and TRBJ2-3; possible D gene TRBD2, 5 bases. The CDR3 contains 14 residues. Germline V gene data show CDR1 as LNHDA and CDR2 as SQIVND (reference sequence). V lost 5 bases and J 9 bases, leaving 18 bases between the germline ends. The CDR3 DNA sequence: TGTGCCAGTAGTCCAGCTTCCGAGGGAAGAACGCAGTATTTT. Translating gives CASSPASEGRTQYF.

This clone is medium-sized. This chain links TRBV27 with TRBJ1-1; D unresolved. Germline V gene sequence: CDR1 MNHEY, CDR2 SMNVEV (reference sequence). CDR3 length: 13 amino acids. Deletions cut 4 bases from V and 5 bases from J, with 11 bases between. In DNA, the CDR3 is TGTGCCAGCAGTTCCGCCCCCCAGACTGAAGCTTTCTTT. It yields the protein CASSSAPQTEAFF.

V is TRBV28 and J is TRBJ2-5; D is ambiguous. The V gene lost 7 bases and the J gene lost 2 bases, with 14 bases spanning the gap. The CDR3 spans 14 residues. Germline V gene lookup returns CDR1 MDHEN and CDR2 SYDVKM. The CDR3 DNA is TGTGCCAGCAAGGTCGGGCCAGCACAAGAGACCCAGTACTTC. It yields the protein CASKVGPAQETQYF.

This clone is medium-sized in the sample. The CDR3 loop reads CASSLNSNQPQHF. In DNA form, the CDR3 reads TGTGCCAGCAGCTTAAATAGCAATCAGCCCCAGCATTTT. V and J are TRBV7-2 and TRBJ1-5; no definite D call. V was clipped by 2 bases and J by 0 bases, with 2 bases between them. CDR3 length: 13 residues. The germline V gene encodes CDR1 SGHTA and CDR2 FQGNSA. The whole variable domain, filled in from reference TRBV7-2 and TRBJ1-5, reads GAGVSQSPSNKVTEKGKDVELRCDPISGHTALYWYRQSLGQGLEFLIYFQGNSAPDKSGLPSDRFSAERTGGSVSTLTIQRTQQEDSAVYLCASSLNSNQPQHFGDGTRLSIL.

This chain uses TRBV10-3 with TRBJ2-7; 7 nucleotides line up with TRBD1. J lost 4 bases, V lost 8 bases, and 11 bases had no gene match. CDR1 and CDR2 (germline): ENHRY, SYGVKD. The CDR3 length is 14 residues. The CDR3 loop reads CAIAAGTDFYEQYF. The CDR3 nucleotides are TGTGCCATCGCTGCCGGGACAGATTTTTACGAGCAGTACTTC.

The chain's CDR3 is CASSESARWGYTF. The DNA for the CDR3 is TGTGCCAGCAGCGAGTCCGCAAGGTGGGGCTACACCTTC. The chain couples TRBV7-2 to TRBJ1-2, with D unclear. The CDR3 is 13 residues long. V was cut by 5 bases and J by 8 bases, with 15 bases left in between. CDR1 SGHTA and CDR2 FQGNSA come from the germline V gene.

The V and J genes are TRBV30 and TRBJ1-3; 11 bases map to TRBD1. This CDR3 contains 13 residues. The germline V gene has CDR1 GTSNPN and CDR2 SVGIG (reference sequence). After removal of 7 bases from V and 3 bases from J, the junction contained 2 bases not matched to a gene. CDR3 sequence: CASGTGGGNTIYF. CDR3 coding DNA: TGTGCCTCCGGGACAGGGGGTGGAAACACCATATATTTT.

This clone came up a few times. V gene TRBV12-5 combines with J gene TRBJ2-1; D remains unclear. This CDR3 has 13 amino acids. The ends were cut back, 4 bases at V and 4 bases at J, with 8 bases in the middle. The germline CDR1 and CDR2 sequences are LGHNT and FRNRAP. CDR3 protein: CASGSRIYNEQFF. The DNA for the CDR3 is TGTGCTAGTGGTTCTCGAATTTACAATGAGCAGTTCTTC.

This clone rates as large. This chain connects TRBV6-5 to TRBJ2-7; unclear D gene. V was pared by 0 bases and J by 5 bases, with 8 bases between. CDR1 MNHEY and CDR2 SVGAGI come from the germline V gene. This CDR3 comprises 13 residues. In nucleotides, the CDR3 is TGTGCCAGCAGTTACTCGAGTCAGCACGAGCAGTACTTC. This gives the protein CASSYSSQHEQYF.

The CDR3 DNA reads as TGCGCCAGCAGCCCGGGACAGTTGGGGTCCTACGAGCAGTACTTC. It translates to CASSPGQLGSYEQYF. The V and J genes are TRBV5-1 and TRBJ2-7, with 7 nucleotides matching TRBD1. CDR1 is SGHRS, CDR2 YFSETQ, per germline. The CDR3 is 15 residues long. After removal of 4 bases from V and 1 base from J, the junction contained 8 bases not matched to a gene.

The V gene is TRBV5-6, the J gene TRBJ2-1, with 7 bases lining up with TRBD2. The CDR3 loop spans 14 amino acids. J gave up 4 bases and V 1 base, and 2 bases lay outside the gene matches. Germline V gene lookup returns CDR1 SGHDT and CDR2 YYEEEE. The CDR3 nucleotides are TGTGCCAGCAGCTTGCCTAGCGGATACAATGAGCAGTTCTTC. It is translated as CASSLPSGYNEQFF.

In its sample, this clone was seen a few times. CDR3 in amino acids: CASSPPPERGSYEQYF. DNA of the CDR3: TGTGCCAGCAGCCCTCCCCCCGAGAGGGGCTCCTACGAGCAGTACTTC. This chain uses TRBV14 with TRBJ2-7, with D perhaps being TRBD1 or TRBD2 (5 bases each). CDR1 and CDR2 (germline): SGHDN, FVKESK. The CDR3 is made up of 16 amino acids. V dropped 4 bases and J dropped 0 bases, with 16 bases sitting between them. The full variable domain, in which reference TRBV14 and TRBJ2-7 provide the parts outside the CDR3, is EAGVTQFPSHSVIEKGQTVTLRCDPISGHDNLYWYRRVMGKEIKFLLHFVKESKQDESGMPNNRFLAERTGGTYSTLKVQPAELEDSGVYFCASSPPPERGSYEQYFGPGTRLTVT.

V gene TRBV19 combines with J gene TRBJ1-2; TRBD1 agrees at 7 bases. J gave up 3 bases and V 10 bases, and 17 bases lay outside the gene matches. The CDR3 extends over 16 amino acids. The germline CDR1 and CDR2 sequences are LNHDA and SQIVND (reference sequence). The CDR3 region has the DNA TGTGCCACCTTTGACCCGGGACAGATACTACACTATGGCTACACCTTC. Amino acids: CATFDPGQILHYGYTF.

In this sample, this clone turned up a few times. The chain joins TRBV5-6 to TRBJ1-6, with D uncertain. The germline V gene encodes CDR1 SGHDT and CDR2 YYEEEE. CDR3 length equals 14 residues. V was pared by 4 bases and J by 8 bases, with 13 bases between. CDR3 nucleotide sequence: TGTGCCAGCAGCCCCACCCTCCGGGATTCACCCCTCCACTTT. Residues: CASSPTLRDSPLHF.